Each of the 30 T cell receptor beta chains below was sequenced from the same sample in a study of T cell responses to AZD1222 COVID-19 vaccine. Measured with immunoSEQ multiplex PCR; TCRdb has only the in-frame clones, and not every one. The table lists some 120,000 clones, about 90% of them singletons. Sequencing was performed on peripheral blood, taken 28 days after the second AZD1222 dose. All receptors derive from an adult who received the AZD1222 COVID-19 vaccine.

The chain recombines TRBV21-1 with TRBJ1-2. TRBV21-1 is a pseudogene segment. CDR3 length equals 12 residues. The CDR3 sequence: CASSTGTYGYTF. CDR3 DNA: TGTGCCAGCAGCACCGGGACCTATGGCTACACCTTC.

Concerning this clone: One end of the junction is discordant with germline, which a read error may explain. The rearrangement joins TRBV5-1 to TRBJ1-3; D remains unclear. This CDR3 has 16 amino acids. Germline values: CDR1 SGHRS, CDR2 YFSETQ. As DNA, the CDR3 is TGCGCCAGCAGCTTAAATAATATAACCCCTGGGAACACCATATATTTT. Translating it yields CASSLNNITPGNTIYF. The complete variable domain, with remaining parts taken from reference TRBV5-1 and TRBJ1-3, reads KAGVTQTPRYLIKTRGQQVTLSCSPISGHRSVSWYQQTPGQGLQFLFEYFSETQRNKGNFPGRFSGRQFSNSRSEMNVSTLELGDSALYLCASSLNNITPGNTIYFGEGSWLTVV.

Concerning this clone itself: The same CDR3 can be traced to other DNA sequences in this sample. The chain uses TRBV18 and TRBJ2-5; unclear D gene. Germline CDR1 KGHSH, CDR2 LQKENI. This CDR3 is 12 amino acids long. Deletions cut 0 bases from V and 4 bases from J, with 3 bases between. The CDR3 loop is CASSPPGETQYF. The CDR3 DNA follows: TGTGCCAGCTCACCACCCGGAGAGACCCAGTACTTC.

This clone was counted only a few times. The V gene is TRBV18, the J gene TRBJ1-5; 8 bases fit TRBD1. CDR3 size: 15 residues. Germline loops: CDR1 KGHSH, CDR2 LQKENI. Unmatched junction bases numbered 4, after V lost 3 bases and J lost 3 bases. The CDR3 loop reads CASSPGQGLNQPQHF. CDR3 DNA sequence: TGTGCCAGCTCACCCGGACAGGGCCTCAATCAGCCCCAGCATTTT.

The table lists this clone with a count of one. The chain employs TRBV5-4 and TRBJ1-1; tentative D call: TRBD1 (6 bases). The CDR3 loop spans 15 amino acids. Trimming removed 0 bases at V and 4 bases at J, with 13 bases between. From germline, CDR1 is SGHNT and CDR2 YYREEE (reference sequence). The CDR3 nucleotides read TGTGCCAGCAGCTTGGATGTCGGGGGGCTCACTGAAGCTTTCTTT. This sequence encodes CASSLDVGGLTEAFF.

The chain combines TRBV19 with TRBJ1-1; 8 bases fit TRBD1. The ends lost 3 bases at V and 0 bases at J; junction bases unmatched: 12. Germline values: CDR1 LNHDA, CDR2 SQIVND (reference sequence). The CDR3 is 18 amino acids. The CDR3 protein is CASSITRQGTLLNTEAFF. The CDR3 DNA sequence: TGTGCCAGTAGTATTACGAGACAGGGGACCCTCTTGAACACTGAAGCTTTCTTT.

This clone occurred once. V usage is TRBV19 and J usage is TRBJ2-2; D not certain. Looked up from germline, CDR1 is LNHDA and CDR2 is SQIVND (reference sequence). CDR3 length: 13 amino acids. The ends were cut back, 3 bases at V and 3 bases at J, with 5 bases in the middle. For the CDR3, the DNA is TGTGCCAGTAGTATGGGTCACACCGGGGAGCTGTTTTTT. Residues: CASSMGHTGELFF.

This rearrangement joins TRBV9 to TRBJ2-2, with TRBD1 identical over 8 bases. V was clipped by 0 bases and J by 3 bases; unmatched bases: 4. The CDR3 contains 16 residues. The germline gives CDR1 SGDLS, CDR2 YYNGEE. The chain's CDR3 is CASSVVRGRDTGELFF. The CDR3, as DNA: TGTGCCAGCAGCGTAGTCAGGGGGCGCGACACCGGGGAGCTGTTTTTT. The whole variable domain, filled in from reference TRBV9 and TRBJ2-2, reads DSGVTQTPKHLITATGQRVTLRCSPRSGDLSVYWYQQSLDQGLQFLIQYYNGEERAKGNILERFSAQQFPDLHSELNLSSLELGDSALYFCASSVVRGRDTGELFFGEGSRLTVL.

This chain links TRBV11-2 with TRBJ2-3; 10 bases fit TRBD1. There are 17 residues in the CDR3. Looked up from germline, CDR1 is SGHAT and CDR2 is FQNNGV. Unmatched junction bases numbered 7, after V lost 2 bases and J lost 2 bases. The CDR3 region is CASSLLGQGTLTDTQYF. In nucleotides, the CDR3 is TGTGCCAGCAGCTTATTGGGACAGGGGACCCTCACAGATACGCAGTATTTT.

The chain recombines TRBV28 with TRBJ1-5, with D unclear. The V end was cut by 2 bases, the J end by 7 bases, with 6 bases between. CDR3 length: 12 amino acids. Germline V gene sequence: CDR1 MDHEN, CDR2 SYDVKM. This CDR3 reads CASSLERQPQHF. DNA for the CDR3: TGTGCCAGCAGTTTAGAGAGGCAGCCCCAGCATTTT.

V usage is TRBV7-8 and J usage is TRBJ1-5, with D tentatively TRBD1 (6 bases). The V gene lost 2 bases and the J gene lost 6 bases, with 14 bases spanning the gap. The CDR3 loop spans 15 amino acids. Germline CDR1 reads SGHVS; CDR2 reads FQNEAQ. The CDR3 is CASSLSGGSGQPQHF. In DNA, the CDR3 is TGTGCCAGCAGCTTATCCGGGGGCTCAGGTCAGCCCCAGCATTTT.

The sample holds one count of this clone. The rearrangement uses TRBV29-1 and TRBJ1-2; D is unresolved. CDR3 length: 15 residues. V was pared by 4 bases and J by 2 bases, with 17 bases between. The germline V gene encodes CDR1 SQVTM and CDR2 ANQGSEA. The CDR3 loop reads CSVGGTNGRNYGYTF. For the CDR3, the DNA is TGCAGCGTTGGAGGCACTAACGGGCGCAACTATGGCTACACCTTC.

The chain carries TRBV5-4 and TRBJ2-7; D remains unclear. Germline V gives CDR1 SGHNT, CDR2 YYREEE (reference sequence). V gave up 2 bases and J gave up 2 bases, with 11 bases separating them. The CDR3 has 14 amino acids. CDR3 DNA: TGTGCCAGCAGCTTACTGGACCGCCCCTACGAGCAGTACTTC. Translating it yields CASSLLDRPYEQYF.

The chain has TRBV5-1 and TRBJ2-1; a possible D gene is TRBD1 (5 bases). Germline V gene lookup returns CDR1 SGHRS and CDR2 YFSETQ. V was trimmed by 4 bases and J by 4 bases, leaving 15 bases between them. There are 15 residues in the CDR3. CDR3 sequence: CASSLSRSGYNEQFF. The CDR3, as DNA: TGCGCCAGCAGCCTTAGTAGGTCAGGGTACAATGAGCAGTTCTTC.

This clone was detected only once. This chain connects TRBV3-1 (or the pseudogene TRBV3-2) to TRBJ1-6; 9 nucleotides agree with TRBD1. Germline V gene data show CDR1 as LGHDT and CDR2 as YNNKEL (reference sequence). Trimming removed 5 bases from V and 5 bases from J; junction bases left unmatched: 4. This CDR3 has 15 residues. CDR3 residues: CASSAWDRDNSPLHF. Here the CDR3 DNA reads TGTGCCAGCAGCGCTTGGGACAGGGATAATTCACCCCTCCACTTT.

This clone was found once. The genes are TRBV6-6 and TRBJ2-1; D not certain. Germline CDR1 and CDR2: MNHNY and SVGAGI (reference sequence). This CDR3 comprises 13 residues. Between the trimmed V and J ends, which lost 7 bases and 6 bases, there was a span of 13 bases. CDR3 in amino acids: CASTLTGVNEQFF. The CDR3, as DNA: TGTGCCAGCACACTGACTGGAGTCAATGAGCAGTTCTTC.

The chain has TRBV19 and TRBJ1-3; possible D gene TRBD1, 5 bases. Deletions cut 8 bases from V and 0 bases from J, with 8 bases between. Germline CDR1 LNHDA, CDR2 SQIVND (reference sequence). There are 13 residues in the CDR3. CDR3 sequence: CASSQDSGNTIYF. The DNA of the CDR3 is TGTGCCAGTTCACAGGACTCTGGAAACACCATATATTTT. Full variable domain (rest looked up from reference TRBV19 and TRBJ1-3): DGGITQSPKYLFRKEGQNVTLSCEQNLNHDAMYWYRQDPGQGLRLIYYSQIVNDFQKGDIAEGYSVSREKKESFPLTVTSAQKNPTAFYLCASSQDSGNTIYFGEGSWLTVV.

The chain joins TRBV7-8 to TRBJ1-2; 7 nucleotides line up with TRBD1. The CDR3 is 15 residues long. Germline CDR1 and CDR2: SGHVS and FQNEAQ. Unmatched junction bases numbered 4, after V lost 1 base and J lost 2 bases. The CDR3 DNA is TGTGCCAGCAGCTTAGACAGGGGATGGAACTATGGCTACACCTTC. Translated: CASSLDRGWNYGYTF. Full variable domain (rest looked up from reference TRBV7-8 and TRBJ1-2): GAGVSQSPRYKVAKRGQDVALRCDPISGHVSLFWYQQALGQGPEFLTYFQNEAQLDKSGLPSDRFFAERPEGSVSTLKIQRTQQEDSAVYLCASSLDRGWNYGYTFGSGTRLTVV.

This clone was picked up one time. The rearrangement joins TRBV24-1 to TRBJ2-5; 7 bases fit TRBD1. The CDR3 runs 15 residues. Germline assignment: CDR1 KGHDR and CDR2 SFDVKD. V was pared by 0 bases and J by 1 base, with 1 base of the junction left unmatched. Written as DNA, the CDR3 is TGTGCCACCAGTGATTTGAAGGGGGCCCAAGAGACCCAGTACTTC. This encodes CATSDLKGAQETQYF.

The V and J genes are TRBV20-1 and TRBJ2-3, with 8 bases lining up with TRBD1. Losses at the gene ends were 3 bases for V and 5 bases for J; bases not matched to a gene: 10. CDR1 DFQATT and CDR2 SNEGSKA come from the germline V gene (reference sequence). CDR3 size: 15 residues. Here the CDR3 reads CSASEGTGSVDTQYF. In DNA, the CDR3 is TGCAGTGCTAGTGAGGGGACAGGTTCGGTAGATACGCAGTATTTT.

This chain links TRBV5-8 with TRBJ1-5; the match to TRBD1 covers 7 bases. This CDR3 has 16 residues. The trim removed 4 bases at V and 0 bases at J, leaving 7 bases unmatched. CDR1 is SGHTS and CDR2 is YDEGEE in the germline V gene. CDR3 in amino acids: CASSDRQGLSNQPQHF. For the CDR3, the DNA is TGTGCCAGCAGCGATAGACAGGGTCTTAGCAATCAGCCCCAGCATTTT.

CDR3 in amino acids: CASSSGQSYEQYF. The CDR3 DNA sequence: TGTGCCAGCAGCTCGGGACAGAGCTACGAGCAGTACTTC. The V call is TRBV28, the J call TRBJ2-7, with 7 bases matching TRBD1. Germline CDR1 is MDHEN and CDR2 is SYDVKM. J gave up 3 bases and V 6 bases, and 5 bases lay outside the gene matches. The CDR3 length is 13 residues. Variable domain in full (rest from reference TRBV28 and TRBJ2-7): DVKVTQSSRYLVKRTGEKVFLECVQDMDHENMFWYRQDPGLGLRLIYFSYDVKMKEKGDIPEGYSVSREKKERFSLILESASTNQTSMYLCASSSGQSYEQYFGPGTRLTVT.

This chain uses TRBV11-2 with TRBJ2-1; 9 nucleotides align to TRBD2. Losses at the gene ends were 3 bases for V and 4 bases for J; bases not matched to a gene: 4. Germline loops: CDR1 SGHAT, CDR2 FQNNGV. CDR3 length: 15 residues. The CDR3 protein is CASSLVAGAYNEQFF. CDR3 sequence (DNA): TGTGCCAGCAGCTTGGTAGCGGGGGCTTACAATGAGCAGTTCTTC.

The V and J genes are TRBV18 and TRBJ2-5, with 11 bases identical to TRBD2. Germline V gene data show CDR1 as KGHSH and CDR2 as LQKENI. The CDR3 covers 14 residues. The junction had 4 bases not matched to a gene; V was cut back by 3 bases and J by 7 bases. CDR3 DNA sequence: TGTGCCAGCTCACCCACTAGCGGGAGTAGGACCCAGTACTTC. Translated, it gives CASSPTSGSRTQYF.

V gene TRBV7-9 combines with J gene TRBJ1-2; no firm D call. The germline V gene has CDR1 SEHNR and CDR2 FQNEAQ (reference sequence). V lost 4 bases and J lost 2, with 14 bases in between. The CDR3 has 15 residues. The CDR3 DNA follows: TGTGCCAGCAGCTCCCAGTACGGGAGGAACTATGGCTACACCTTC. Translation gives CASSSQYGRNYGYTF.

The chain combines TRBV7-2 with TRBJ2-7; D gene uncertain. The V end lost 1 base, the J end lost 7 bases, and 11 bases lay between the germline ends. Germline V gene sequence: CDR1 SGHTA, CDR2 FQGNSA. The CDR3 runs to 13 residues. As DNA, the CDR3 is TGTGCCAGCAGCTTAGGGGCAGGACGTGAGCAGTACTTC. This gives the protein CASSLGAGREQYF. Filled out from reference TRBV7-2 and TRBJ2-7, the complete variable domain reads GAGVSQSPSNKVTEKGKDVELRCDPISGHTALYWYRQSLGQGLEFLIYFQGNSAPDKSGLPSDRFSAERTGGSVSTLTIQRTQQEDSAVYLCASSLGAGREQYFGPGTRLTVT.

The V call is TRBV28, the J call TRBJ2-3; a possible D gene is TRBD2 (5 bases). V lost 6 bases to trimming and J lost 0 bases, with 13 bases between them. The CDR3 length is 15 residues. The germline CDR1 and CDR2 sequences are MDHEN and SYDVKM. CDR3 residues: CASSRPDYSTDTQYF. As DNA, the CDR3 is TGTGCCAGCAGCCGTCCCGACTACAGCACAGATACGCAGTATTTT.

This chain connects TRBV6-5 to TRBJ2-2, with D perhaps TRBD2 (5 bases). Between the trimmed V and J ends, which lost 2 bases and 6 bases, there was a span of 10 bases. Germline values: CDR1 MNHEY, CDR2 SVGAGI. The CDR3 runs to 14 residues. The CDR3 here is CASSYEGLSGELFF. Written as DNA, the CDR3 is TGTGCCAGCAGTTACGAGGGTTTGTCCGGGGAGCTGTTTTTT.

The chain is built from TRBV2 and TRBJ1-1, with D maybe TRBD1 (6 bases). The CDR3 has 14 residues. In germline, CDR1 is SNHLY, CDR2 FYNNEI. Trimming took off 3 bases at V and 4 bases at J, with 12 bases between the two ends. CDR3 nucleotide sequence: TGTGCCAGCAGTGAGGACCGGGGGGCCACTGAAGCTTTCTTT. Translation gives CASSEDRGATEAFF.

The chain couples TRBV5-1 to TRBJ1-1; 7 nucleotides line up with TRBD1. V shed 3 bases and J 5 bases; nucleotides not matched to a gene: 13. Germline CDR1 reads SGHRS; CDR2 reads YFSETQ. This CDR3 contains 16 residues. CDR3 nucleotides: TGCGCCAGCAGCTGGTCCCCAGACAGGGTTGGGACTGAAGCTTTCTTT. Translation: CASSWSPDRVGTEAFF.